This TCR beta chain comes out of a study of T cells in Graves' hyperthyroidism and ophthalmopathy. The CDR3 length is 14 residues. V lost 1 base to trimming and J lost 7 bases, with 13 bases between them. Per germline, CDR1 MDHEN and CDR2 SYDVKM. Patients between 18 and 65 years old had hyperthyroidism, newly diagnosed and lasting under 2 months. The TCR beta CDR3 regions underwent amplification using RNA transcripts as the source. During a first-round RT-PCR of the TCR CDR3, the HTBI primer set was used. TCRdb redid the calling of the multiplex PCR reads with MiXCR, one entry per CDR3 protein. The sample records more than 350,000 distinct CDR3 sequences, about 18% being singletons. There are many counts of this clonotype.

The chain couples TRBV28 to TRBJ1-2; possibly TRBD1 for D (6 bases). Sequencing used blood. This clonotype was sampled from a woman under 40 with Graves' hyperthyroidism that later progressed to Graves' ophthalmopathy. The CDR3 DNA follows: TGTGCCAGCAGTTTATCGACAGGCCTCGGTGGCTACACCTTC. Amino acid sequence: CASSLSTGLGGYTF.